Below, 20 T cell receptor beta chains from the same sample are listed, as sequenced in a study of identical twins. Via MiXCR, TCRdb re-called the 5' RACE reads, giving one row per CDR3 protein. This sample has some 790,000 distinct CDR3 sequences; about 20% occur once, and the top ten carry around 13%. These data also formed part of another study, on T cells expressing NK-cell markers.

The specimen sequenced was PBMCs. These receptors came from a woman between 18 and 29 years old in good health.

Only a few counts were recorded for this clonotype. This chain connects TRBV7-9 to TRBJ2-1; 9 nucleotides match TRBD2. V lost 1 base to trimming and J lost 9 bases; unmatched junction nucleotides: 10. The CDR3 has 16 amino acids. Germline V gives CDR1 SEHNR, CDR2 FQNEAQ (reference sequence). CDR3: CASSLELIAGAGEQFF. DNA for the CDR3: TGTGCCAGCAGCTTAGAGTTAATAGCGGGAGCGGGTGAGCAGTTCTTC.

This chain uses TRBV7-9 with TRBJ2-5, with D perhaps being TRBD1 or TRBD2 (5 bases each). The CDR3 has 15 amino acids. Trimming pared 1 base from V and 7 bases from J, leaving 16 bases between. Germline values: CDR1 SEHNR, CDR2 FQNEAQ (reference sequence). The CDR3, as DNA: TGTGCCAGCAGCTTAGGAGGCCAGATTGGGGGGACCCAGTACTTC. Its protein is CASSLGGQIGGTQYF.

The chain combines TRBV6-5 with TRBJ2-3; D gene ambiguous. CDR1 MNHEY and CDR2 SVGAGI come from the germline V gene. Trimming took off 4 bases at V and 7 bases at J, with 12 bases between the two ends. The length of the CDR3 is 13 residues. The CDR3 protein is CASSWTRTNTQYF. The CDR3 bases are TGTGCCAGCAGTTGGACGAGGACGAATACGCAGTATTTT.

V is TRBV9 and J is TRBJ2-3; 8 bases fit TRBD1. The trim removed 0 bases at V and 2 bases at J, leaving 5 bases unmatched. This CDR3 region has 16 residues. The V gene's germline CDR1 is SGDLS and CDR2 YYNGEE. The CDR3 loop is CASSVGGTGTTDTQYF. CDR3 coding DNA: TGTGCCAGCAGCGTAGGGGGGACAGGAACCACAGATACGCAGTATTTT.

The rearrangement links TRBV4-2 to TRBJ2-7, with TRBD2 as a possible D gene (5 bases). Germline V gene sequence: CDR1 LGHNA, CDR2 YNFKEQ. Trimming took 5 bases from V and 6 from J, leaving 11 bases between them. CDR3 size: 12 residues. The chain's CDR3 is CASSSSGIEQYF. CDR3 bases: TGTGCCAGCAGCTCATCCGGGATCGAGCAGTACTTC.

The chain joins TRBV20-1 to TRBJ1-2; 9 bases agree with TRBD1. The CDR3 runs 13 residues. Germline CDR1 and CDR2: DFQATT and SNEGSKA (reference sequence). Trimming removed 5 bases from V and 2 bases from J; junction bases left unmatched: 3. The CDR3 sequence is CSAGDRANYGYTF. CDR3 sequence (DNA): TGCAGTGCTGGGGACAGGGCCAACTATGGCTACACCTTC.

This clonotype has only a few counts. The CDR3 DNA sequence: TGCAGCGTCGGTCCGGGACAGGGAAAAGAGCAGTACTTC. This encodes CSVGPGQGKEQYF. The gene calls are TRBV29-1 and TRBJ2-7, with 9 nucleotides matching TRBD1. Germline assignment: CDR1 SQVTM and CDR2 ANQGSEA. This CDR3 contains 13 residues. Trimming took 6 bases from V and 7 from J; bases not matched to a gene: 10.

This clonotype has more than one count but fewer than ten. The chain carries TRBV6-5 and TRBJ2-1; TRBD1 matches 7 bases. Per the germline V gene, CDR1 is MNHEY and CDR2 is SVGAGI. This CDR3 comprises 17 residues. Trimming cost V 0 bases and J 6 bases; bases outside gene matches: 11. The CDR3 region has the DNA TGTGCCAGCAGTTACTCGATGGAACAGGGGACGACCAATGAGCAGTTCTTC. It translates to CASSYSMEQGTTNEQFF.

The chain uses TRBV6-5 and TRBJ2-1, with D unresolved. The CDR3 is 16 residues long. Germline V CDR1 and CDR2: MNHEY, SVGAGI. The germline V and J ends were trimmed by 0 bases and 4 bases, with 13 bases remaining between them. In DNA, the CDR3 is TGTGCCAGCAGTTACTCCCCCTGGGCCCCTTACAATGAGCAGTTCTTC. This translates into CASSYSPWAPYNEQFF.

The sample holds a few counts of this clonotype. The chain is built from TRBV20-1 and TRBJ2-1, with 8 bases identical to TRBD2. After removal of 0 bases from V and 5 bases from J, the junction contained 9 bases not matched to a gene. The CDR3 contains 16 residues. Germline V gene lookup returns CDR1 DFQATT and CDR2 SNEGSKA (reference sequence). This chain's CDR3 is CSARDPQAGVDNEQFF. In nucleotides, the CDR3 is TGCAGTGCTAGAGATCCACAAGCGGGGGTCGACAATGAGCAGTTCTTC.

This clonotype was picked up a small number of times. The chain combines TRBV15 with TRBJ2-1, with D perhaps being TRBD1 or TRBD2 (5 bases each). V lost 5 bases and J 7 bases, leaving 15 bases between the germline ends. CDR1 is LNHNV, CDR2 YYDKDF, per germline (reference sequence). The CDR3 consists of 14 residues. The CDR3 bases are TGTGCCACCAGCTGGCATAGGGACGGGAATGAGCAGTTCTTC. Its translation is CATSWHRDGNEQFF.

This clonotype has only a few counts. Written as DNA, the CDR3 is TGTGCCATCAGAGAAGGAAGGGCGGGAGCTGAAAATGAGCAGTTCTTC. It encodes CAIREGRAGAENEQFF. This chain connects TRBV10-3 to TRBJ2-1, with 7 bases lining up with TRBD2. V lost 6 bases and J lost 7; bases outside the gene matches: 15. The CDR3 is made up of 16 amino acids. Germline CDR1 and CDR2: ENHRY and SYGVKD.

V is TRBV5-1 and J is TRBJ2-3; D remains ambiguous. This CDR3 is 15 amino acids long. V dropped 0 bases and J dropped 1 base, with 9 bases sitting between them. Germline values: CDR1 SGHRS, CDR2 YFSETQ. The CDR3 sequence: CASSLEVQGTDTQYF. The CDR3 DNA sequence: TGCGCCAGCAGCTTGGAAGTACAAGGCACAGATACGCAGTATTTT.

The chain joins TRBV2 to TRBJ2-5; D may be TRBD1 or TRBD2 (5 bases each). Trimming removed 7 bases from V and 5 bases from J, with 17 bases in between. The CDR3 is 14 residues long. Germline-derived CDR1 and CDR2 are SNHLY and FYNNEI. In nucleotides, the CDR3 is TGTGCCAGCAACCGAGGGACCAAGGGGGAGACCCAGTACTTC. Protein sequence: CASNRGTKGETQYF.

J is TRBJ1-4 and V is TRBV12-3 or TRBV12-4; D possibly corresponds to TRBD1 (5 bases). The CDR3 loop spans 14 amino acids. The V gene lost 8 bases and the J gene lost 7 bases, with 17 bases spanning the gap. CDR3 amino acids: CASGQGLRSEKLFF. CDR3 in DNA: TGTGCCAGCGGTCAGGGACTCCGCTCTGAAAAACTGTTTTTT.

This clonotype was picked up a small number of times. The genes are TRBV7-2 and TRBJ2-7; the match to TRBD2 covers 8 bases. The germline V gene has CDR1 SGHTA and CDR2 FQGNSA. The CDR3 covers 15 residues. With V trimmed by 1 base and J by 2 bases, 4 bases remained unmatched. The CDR3 loop reads CASSLVGSGTYEQYF. The CDR3 bases are TGTGCCAGCAGCTTAGTTGGTAGCGGGACCTACGAGCAGTACTTC.

The chain is built from TRBV6-2 or TRBV6-3 and TRBJ2-7; TRBD2 is a possible D gene (6 bases). V shed 2 bases and J shed 6 bases, with 8 bases lying between them. Germline-derived CDR1 and CDR2 are MNHEY and SVGEGT. The CDR3 totals 12 residues. The CDR3: CASSYGGLEQYF. The CDR3 DNA reads TGTGCCAGCAGTTACGGAGGGCTCGAGCAGTACTTC.

This clonotype was counted only a few times. The chain couples TRBV12-3 or TRBV12-4 to TRBJ2-1; TRBD2 matches 12 bases. V was pared by 6 bases and J by 9 bases, with 9 bases of the junction left unmatched. This CDR3 region has 15 residues. CDR3 sequence: CASRVRLAGEGEQFF. DNA of the CDR3: TGTGCCAGCAGGGTCCGACTAGCGGGAGAAGGTGAGCAGTTCTTC.

The sample holds a few counts of this clonotype. This chain joins TRBV10-3 and TRBJ2-7; D uncertain. CDR3 length equals 14 residues. With 3 bases removed from V and 3 bases from J, the gap between germline ends came to 12 bases. Germline V gene lookup returns CDR1 ENHRY and CDR2 SYGVKD. The CDR3 region has the DNA TGTGCCATCAGTGACCGGGCCAAAAGCTACGAGCAGTACTTC. Encoded protein: CAISDRAKSYEQYF.

The chain uses TRBV27 and TRBJ2-5; D gene uncertain. V was trimmed by 2 bases and J by 5 bases, leaving 12 bases between them. The CDR3 spans 14 residues. Germline V gene sequence: CDR1 MNHEY, CDR2 SMNVEV (reference sequence). CDR3 DNA sequence: TGTGCCAGCAGTTTAGGTGTCCCGGCGGAGACCCAGTACTTC. This codes for CASSLGVPAETQYF.